This T cell receptor (beta chain) came from a study of T cell changes during pregnancy in multiple sclerosis. The sample holds one count of this clone. Using immunoSEQ multiplex PCR, the repertoire was profiled, and TCRdb retains in-frame clones only, with some absent. Here the sample spans about 92,000 clones, 90% to 95% being singletons. This specimen consisted of peripheral blood, obtained in the third trimester of pregnancy. The clonotype comes from a female donor with multiple sclerosis, enrolled in a pregnancy study.

The CDR3 region has the DNA TGTGCCAGCAGTCCTCAGGGGACAGGGGTGGAAAAACTGTTTTTT. This sequence encodes CASSPQGTGVEKLFF. The chain employs TRBV28 and TRBJ1-4, with 10 bases fitting TRBD1. CDR1 is MDHEN and CDR2 is SYDVKM in the germline V gene. The CDR3 loop spans 15 amino acids. With 5 bases clipped from V and 8 bases from J, the junction kept 8 bases outside the gene matches. The full variable domain, its missing parts supplied by reference TRBV28 and TRBJ1-4, is DVKVTQSSRYLVKRTGEKVFLECVQDMDHENMFWYRQDPGLGLRLIYFSYDVKMKEKGDIPEGYSVSREKKERFSLILESASTNQTSMYLCASSPQGTGVEKLFFGSGTQLSVL.